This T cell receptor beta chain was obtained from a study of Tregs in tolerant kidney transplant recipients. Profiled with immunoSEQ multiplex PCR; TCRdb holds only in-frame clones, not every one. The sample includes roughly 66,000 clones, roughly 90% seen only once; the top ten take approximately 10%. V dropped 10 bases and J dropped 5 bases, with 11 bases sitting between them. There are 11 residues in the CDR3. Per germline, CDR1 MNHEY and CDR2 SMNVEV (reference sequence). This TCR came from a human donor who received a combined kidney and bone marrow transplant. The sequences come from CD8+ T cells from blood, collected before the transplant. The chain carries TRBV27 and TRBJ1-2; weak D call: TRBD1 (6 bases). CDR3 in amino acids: CATRTVYGYTF. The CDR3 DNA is TGTGCCACCAGGACAGTTTATGGCTACACCTTC.